Each of the 20 T cell receptor beta chains below was sequenced from the same sample in a study of OX40 agonist ivuxolimab in advanced cancers. Some clones are missing from TCRdb's copy, which holds only in-frame ones; the method was immunoSEQ multiplex PCR. Of approximately 98,000 clones listed, approximately 90% are singletons. The material sequenced was CD4+ or CD8+ T cells sorted from blood, taken in a trial of the OX40 agonist ivuxolimab. Source of these receptors: an adult with an advanced solid tumor such as melanoma, head and neck, liver or kidney cancer.

The chain uses TRBV5-6 and TRBJ2-4; D gene unclear. This CDR3 has 16 amino acids. Germline V gives CDR1 SGHDT, CDR2 YYEEEE. Trimming stripped 1 base from V and 0 bases from J, with 11 bases between. Written as DNA, the CDR3 is TGTGCCAGCAGCTTGTCCATTCCGTTAGCCAAAAACATTCAGTACTTC. Amino acids: CASSLSIPLAKNIQYF. Using reference TRBV5-6 and TRBJ2-4 for the parts outside the CDR3, the full variable domain is DAGVTQSPTHLIKTRGQQVTLRCSPKSGHDTVSWYQQALGQGPQFIFQYYEEEERQRGNFPDRFSGHQFPNYSSELNVNALLLGDSALYLCASSLSIPLAKNIQYFGAGTRLSVL.

The genes are TRBV11-2 and TRBJ1-1; 7 bases map to TRBD1. Germline assignment: CDR1 SGHAT and CDR2 FQNNGV. This CDR3 spans 16 amino acids. With V trimmed by 5 bases and J by 0 bases, 9 bases remained unmatched. DNA for the CDR3: TGTGCCAGCAGCCCGACGGGACAGACCATGAACACTGAAGCTTTCTTT. This encodes CASSPTGQTMNTEAFF. Together with reference TRBV11-2 and TRBJ1-1, the CDR3 gives the full variable domain: EAGVAQSPRYKIIEKRQSVAFWCNPISGHATLYWYQQILGQGPKLLIQFQNNGVVDDSQLPKDRFSAERLKGVDSTLKIQPAKLEDSAVYLCASSPTGQTMNTEAFFGQGTRLTVV.

The V and J genes are TRBV14 and TRBJ1-6; no reliable D call. V was pared by 4 bases and J by 5 bases, with 6 bases between. Germline CDR1 and CDR2: SGHDN and FVKESK. There are 13 residues in the CDR3. CDR3: CASSPLHNSPLHF. The CDR3 region has the DNA TGTGCCAGCAGCCCTCTTCATAATTCACCCCTCCACTTT.

This chain links TRBV7-9 with TRBJ2-5; D not resolved. Trimming left V 4 bases short and J 2 bases short, with 2 bases between. Per germline, CDR1 SEHNR and CDR2 FQNEAQ (reference sequence). CDR3 length: 11 amino acids. CDR3 DNA: TGTGCCAGCAGCTCACAAGAGACCCAGTACTTC. Encoded protein: CASSSQETQYF.

V is TRBV30 and J is TRBJ2-7; 8 bases map to TRBD1. V gave up 7 bases and J gave up 5 bases; unmatched junction bases: 10. The CDR3 is made up of 13 amino acids. Germline CDR1 GTSNPN, CDR2 SVGIG (reference sequence). This CDR3 reads CASRTGNTHEQYF. In DNA, the CDR3 is TGTGCCTCGCGGACAGGGAACACCCACGAGCAGTACTTC.

This chain connects TRBV27 to TRBJ2-7; D is perhaps TRBD2 (7 bases). Germline CDR1 and CDR2: MNHEY and SMNVEV (reference sequence). V was shortened by 2 bases and J by 5 bases, with 16 bases between the two germline ends. The CDR3 totals 15 residues. This chain's CDR3 is CASSLGRSGGHEQYF. The DNA for the CDR3 is TGTGCCAGCAGTTTAGGGAGATCCGGGGGGCACGAGCAGTACTTC.

The CDR3: CASSPRNGNSPLHF. CDR3 bases: TGTGCCAGTAGTCCGAGAAATGGTAATTCACCCCTCCACTTT. The rearrangement links TRBV19 to TRBJ1-6, with D hard to call. Germline-derived CDR1 and CDR2 are LNHDA and SQIVND (reference sequence). The CDR3 spans 14 residues. Trimming removed 5 bases at V and 6 bases at J, with 11 bases between.

The chain carries TRBV30 and TRBJ2-3; weak D call: TRBD2 (6 bases). Germline-derived CDR1 and CDR2 are GTSNPN and SVGIG (reference sequence). The germline V and J ends were trimmed by 2 bases and 4 bases, with 19 bases remaining between them. The CDR3 is made up of 16 amino acids. The CDR3 DNA reads as TGTGCCTGGAGTAACGGGTCTAGCGTTATCTCAGATACGCAGTATTTT. Residues: CAWSNGSSVISDTQYF.

The chain links TRBV9 to TRBJ1-5; D ambiguous. CDR1 is SGDLS, CDR2 YYNGEE, per germline. This CDR3 spans 19 amino acids. Trimming left V 4 bases short and J 0 bases short, with 23 bases between. CDR3 nucleotide sequence: TGTGCCAGCAGCCCCTGTTCCCCCCGACCAATATATAGCAATCAGCCCCAGCATTTT. Translated, it gives CASSPCSPRPIYSNQPQHF.

This clone was seen once. The V and J genes are TRBV27 and TRBJ1-5; 10 bases fit TRBD1. V dropped 2 bases and J dropped 5; count of bases not matched to a gene: 9. Looked up from germline, CDR1 is MNHEY and CDR2 is SMNVEV (reference sequence). This CDR3 region has 17 residues. The CDR3 DNA is TGTGCCAGCAGTTTAAGCTCCGGGACAGGGGAATATCAGCCCCAGCATTTT. This encodes CASSLSSGTGEYQPQHF.

V usage is TRBV19 and J usage is TRBJ2-7; 13 bases agree with TRBD2. Trimming at V came to 5 bases and at J to 1 base, leaving 2 bases not matched to a gene. Germline CDR1 and CDR2: LNHDA and SQIVND (reference sequence). This CDR3 contains 15 residues. This CDR3 reads CASSGGLAGSYEQYF. CDR3 nucleotide sequence: TGTGCCAGTAGTGGGGGACTAGCGGGGTCCTACGAGCAGTACTTC.

The rearrangement links TRBV2 to TRBJ2-4, with 7 bases lining up with TRBD2. From germline, CDR1 is SNHLY and CDR2 FYNNEI. CDR3 length equals 13 residues. The ends lost 7 bases at V and 8 bases at J; junction bases unmatched: 8. The CDR3 here is CASKGLPADIQYF. The CDR3, as DNA: TGTGCCAGCAAGGGACTACCTGCGGACATTCAGTACTTC.

This clone was observed a few times. The chain combines TRBV6-1 with TRBJ1-2, with D hard to call. The germline CDR1 and CDR2 sequences are MNHNS and SASEGT. CDR3 length: 11 amino acids. V gave up 3 bases and J gave up 4 bases, with 3 bases separating them. The CDR3 here is CASSEVYGYTF. CDR3 nucleotide sequence: TGTGCCAGCAGTGAGGTCTATGGCTACACCTTC.

The rearrangement links TRBV11-1 to TRBJ2-7, with no clear D. Germline loops: CDR1 SGHAT, CDR2 FQDESV (reference sequence). This CDR3 has 14 residues. V was clipped by 1 base and J by 2 bases, with 9 bases between them. CDR3 sequence: CASSLDGTAYEQYF. As DNA, the CDR3 is TGTGCCAGCAGCTTAGATGGCACGGCCTACGAGCAGTACTTC.

This clone was seen once. The chain is built from TRBV5-4 and TRBJ2-1, with 9 bases matching TRBD1. The germline V gene encodes CDR1 SGHNT and CDR2 YYREEE (reference sequence). This CDR3 comprises 14 residues. Trimming took 9 bases from V and 7 from J; bases not matched to a gene: 11. The CDR3 coding sequence is TGTGCCACCTGCTACAGGGGGCTGGTGAATGAGCAGTTCTTC. Protein: CATCYRGLVNEQFF.

This clone was found once. This chain links TRBV5-1 with TRBJ2-4; TRBD1 aligns across 7 bases. CDR1 is SGHRS, CDR2 YFSETQ, per germline. This CDR3 region has 16 residues. V lost 0 bases and J lost 3; bases outside the gene matches: 6. CDR3 sequence reads: CASSLGQGVVKNIQYF. CDR3 nucleotides: TGCGCCAGCAGCTTGGGTCAGGGGGTTGTCAAAAACATTCAGTACTTC.

The gene calls are TRBV10-2 and TRBJ2-2; 7 bases are shared with TRBD1. With 6 bases clipped from V and 5 bases from J, the junction kept 6 bases outside the gene matches. The germline V gene has CDR1 WSHSY and CDR2 SAAADI. The CDR3 has 14 residues. CDR3 residues: CASRVGTATGELFF. The CDR3 bases are TGCGCCAGCAGAGTCGGGACAGCGACCGGGGAGCTGTTTTTT.

V is TRBV5-1 and J is TRBJ2-7; 7 bases fit TRBD2. CDR3 length: 14 amino acids. Germline-derived CDR1 and CDR2 are SGHRS and YFSETQ. J was trimmed by 0 bases and V by 7 bases; bases with no gene match: 7. CDR3 protein: CASAPGGVSYEQYF. In DNA, the CDR3 is TGCGCCAGCGCCCCTGGGGGGGTCTCCTACGAGCAGTACTTC. Full variable domain (rest looked up from reference TRBV5-1 and TRBJ2-7): KAGVTQTPRYLIKTRGQQVTLSCSPISGHRSVSWYQQTPGQGLQFLFEYFSETQRNKGNFPGRFSGRQFSNSRSEMNVSTLELGDSALYLCASAPGGVSYEQYFGPGTRLTVT.

This clone was recorded once. J is TRBJ2-7 and V is TRBV11-3; D not resolved. With 4 bases removed from V and 7 bases from J, the gap between germline ends came to 11 bases. The length of the CDR3 is 12 residues. The germline CDR1 and CDR2 sequences are SGHNT and YENEEA. The CDR3 spells CASSSDSLEQYF. CDR3 DNA: TGTGCCAGCAGCTCTGACTCCTTAGAGCAGTACTTC.

This chain links TRBV4-1 with TRBJ2-3; D assignment may be TRBD1 or TRBD2 (5 bases each). V was shortened by 2 bases and J by 6 bases, with 15 bases between the two germline ends. CDR3 length equals 15 residues. From germline, CDR1 is MGHRA and CDR2 YSYEKL. The CDR3 reads CASSQPSWGSDTQYF. CDR3 in DNA: TGCGCCAGCAGCCAACCCAGCTGGGGGTCTGATACGCAGTATTTT.